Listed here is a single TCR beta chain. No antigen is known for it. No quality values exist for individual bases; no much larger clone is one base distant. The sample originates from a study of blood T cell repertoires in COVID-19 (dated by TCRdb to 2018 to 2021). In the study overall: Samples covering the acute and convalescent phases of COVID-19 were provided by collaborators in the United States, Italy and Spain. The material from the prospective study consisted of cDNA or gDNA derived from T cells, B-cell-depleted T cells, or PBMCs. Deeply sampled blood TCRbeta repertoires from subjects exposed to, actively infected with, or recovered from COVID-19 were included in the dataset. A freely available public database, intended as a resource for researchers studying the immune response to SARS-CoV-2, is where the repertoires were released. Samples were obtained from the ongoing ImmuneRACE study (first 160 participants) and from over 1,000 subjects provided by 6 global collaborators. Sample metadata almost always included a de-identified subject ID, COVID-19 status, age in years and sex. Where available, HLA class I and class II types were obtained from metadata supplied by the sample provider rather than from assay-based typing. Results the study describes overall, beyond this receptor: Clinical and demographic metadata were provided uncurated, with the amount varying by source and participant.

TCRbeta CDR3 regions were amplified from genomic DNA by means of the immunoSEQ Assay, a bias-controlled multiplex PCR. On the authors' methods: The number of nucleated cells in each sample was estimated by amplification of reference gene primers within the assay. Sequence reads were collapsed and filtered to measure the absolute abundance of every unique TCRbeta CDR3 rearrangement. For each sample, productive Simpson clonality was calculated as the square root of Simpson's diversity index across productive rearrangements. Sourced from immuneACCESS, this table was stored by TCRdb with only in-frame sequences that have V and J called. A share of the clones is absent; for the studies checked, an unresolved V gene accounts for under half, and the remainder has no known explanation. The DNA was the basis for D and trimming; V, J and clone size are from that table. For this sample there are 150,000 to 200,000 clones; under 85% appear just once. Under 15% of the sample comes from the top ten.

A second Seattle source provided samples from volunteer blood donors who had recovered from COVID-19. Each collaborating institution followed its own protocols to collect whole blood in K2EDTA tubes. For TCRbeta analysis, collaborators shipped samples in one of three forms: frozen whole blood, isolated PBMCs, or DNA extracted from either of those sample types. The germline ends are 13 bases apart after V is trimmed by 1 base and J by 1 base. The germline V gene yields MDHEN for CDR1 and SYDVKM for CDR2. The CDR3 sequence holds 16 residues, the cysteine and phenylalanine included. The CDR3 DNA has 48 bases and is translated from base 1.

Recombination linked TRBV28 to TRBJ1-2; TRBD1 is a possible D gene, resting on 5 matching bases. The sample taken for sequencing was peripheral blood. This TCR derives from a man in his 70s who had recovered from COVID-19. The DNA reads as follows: TGTGCCAGCAGTTTATCAGGGTCGGGACTTAACTATGGCTACACCTTC. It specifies CASSLSGSGLNYGYTF.